This entry lists 8 T cell receptor beta chains sequenced from one sample in a study of cytomegalovirus exposure and HLA in healthy donors (TCRdb year 2017). The library was produced with the immunoSEQ multiplex PCR assay. For the multiplex PCR, a mixture combining 60 forward primers for TCR Vbeta segments and 13 reverse primers for TCR Jbeta segments was used. Entries here come from immuneACCESS through TCRdb and include only in-frame sequences with V and J called. Some clones fail to appear in such tables; in the studies checked, an unresolved V gene covers under half of the shortfall, and the cause of the remainder is unknown. The sample data list 160,000 or so clones, and around 80% of these were observed just once. The ten biggest clones cover 2% to 2.5% of the sample. The sequenced material came from PBMCs. These receptor sequences come from a man aged 35 to 55 in good health and CMV-seronegative.

The chain recombines TRBV7-9 with TRBJ2-4; D remains unclear. V lost 2 bases, J lost 0 bases, and 11 bases lay in between. The germline V gene has CDR1 SEHNR and CDR2 FQNEAQ (reference sequence). The CDR3 sequence is 16 residues long. Here the CDR3 reads CASSLWPDLAKNIQYF. Here the CDR3 DNA reads TGTGCCAGCAGCTTATGGCCCGACTTAGCCAAAAACATTCAGTACTTC. Using reference TRBV7-9 and TRBJ2-4 for the parts outside the CDR3, the full variable domain is DTGVSQNPRHKITKRGQNVTFRCDPISEHNRLYWYRQTLGQGPEFLTYFQNEAQLEKSRLLSDRFSAERPKGSFSTLEIQRTEQGDSAMYLCASSLWPDLAKNIQYFGAGTRLSVL.

The CDR3 spells CASSSVSSQPQHF. In DNA, the CDR3 is TGTGCCAGCAGCTCTGTATCGAGTCAGCCCCAGCATTTT. This chain joins TRBV7-2 and TRBJ1-5, with no clear D. The germline gives CDR1 SGHTA, CDR2 FQGNSA. The CDR3 runs 13 residues. V was trimmed by 4 bases and J by 6 bases, leaving 10 bases between them.

This chain joins TRBV15 and TRBJ2-4; tentatively, D is TRBD2 (5 bases). Germline assignment: CDR1 LNHNV and CDR2 YYDKDF (reference sequence). This CDR3 region has 13 residues. Trimming left V 0 bases short and J 14 bases short, with 14 bases between. This CDR3 is CATSRDPRDGKYF. CDR3 DNA: TGTGCCACCAGCAGAGACCCACGGGATGGTAAGTACTTC.

This clone has more than one count but fewer than ten. The rearrangement links TRBV28 to TRBJ1-2; D is unresolved. Germline V gene sequence: CDR1 MDHEN, CDR2 SYDVKM. This CDR3 is 14 amino acids long. The V and J ends lost 6 bases and 4 bases respectively, with 15 bases between them. The CDR3 nucleotides read TGTGCCAGCAGGCCGCCAGCGGAACTCTATGGCTACACCTTC. It codes for CASRPPAELYGYTF.

The genes are TRBV7-9 and TRBJ2-5; tentative D call: TRBD1 (5 bases). Germline CDR1 and CDR2: SEHNR and FQNEAQ (reference sequence). This CDR3 has 12 amino acids. The V and J ends lost 6 bases and 4 bases respectively, with 9 bases between them. The CDR3 DNA reads TGTGCCAGCAGAGTAACAGGAGAGACCCAGTACTTC. Amino acid sequence: CASRVTGETQYF.

J is TRBJ1-5 and V is TRBV4-2; D remains ambiguous. Trimming shortened V by 2 bases and J by 7 bases, and 6 bases separated the two germline ends. Germline V lookup: CDR1 LGHNA, CDR2 YNFKEQ. The CDR3 length is 12 residues. DNA for the CDR3: TGTGCCAGCAGCCAACCAAAACAGCCCCAGCATTTT. This gives the protein CASSQPKQPQHF.

The gene calls are TRBV7-2 and TRBJ2-6, with TRBD1 matching over 9 bases. The ends lost 0 bases at V and 0 bases at J; junction bases unmatched: 15. Germline CDR1 is SGHTA and CDR2 is FQGNSA. This CDR3 region has 22 residues. This CDR3 reads CASSLARGIAGTGTSGANVLTF. Here the CDR3 DNA reads TGTGCCAGCAGCTTAGCTAGGGGTATCGCCGGGACAGGGACCTCTGGGGCCAACGTCCTGACTTTC.

Concerning this clone: At one boundary the junction diverges from the germline segment, which might be a read error. This sample also contains other DNA sequences that code for the same CDR3. This chain connects TRBV2 to TRBJ2-1; D is possibly TRBD1 (5 bases). The CDR3 has 13 amino acids. The germline V gene encodes CDR1 SNHLY and CDR2 FYNNEI. The CDR3 DNA reads as TGCGCCAGCATGGGAACAGGCTACAATGAGCAGTTCTTC. Its translation is CASMGTGYNEQFF.